The 15 T cell receptor beta chains in this list originate from one sample, sequenced in a study of cytomegalovirus exposure and HLA in healthy donors. 60 Vbeta and 13 Jbeta primers were used in PCR. TCRdb's copy holds only in-frame clones and misses some; the assay was immunoSEQ multiplex PCR. The sample holds about 160,000 clones, roughly 78% seen once. The sequenced sample consisted of PBMCs. The receptors come from a woman aged 40 to 49 in good health and CMV-seronegative.

This clone has more than one count but fewer than ten. The chain combines TRBV6-1 with TRBJ2-7; TRBD1 agrees at 7 bases. CDR3 length: 14 residues. Germline CDR1 reads MNHNS; CDR2 reads SASEGT. After removal of 6 bases from V and 3 bases from J, the junction contained 8 bases not matched to a gene. The CDR3, as DNA: TGTGCCAGCAGCCCCGGGACAGCGGTCTACGAGCAGTACTTC. The encoded protein is CASSPGTAVYEQYF.

The gene calls are TRBV29-1 and TRBJ1-2, with 9 bases that match TRBD1. With 6 bases clipped from V and 5 bases from J, the junction kept 4 bases outside the gene matches. Germline V gene lookup returns CDR1 SQVTM and CDR2 ANQGSEA. The CDR3 has 12 residues. The CDR3 region is CSVRTGVYGYTF. The CDR3 DNA reads as TGCAGCGTGCGGACAGGGGTTTATGGCTACACCTTC. Looking up the rest from reference TRBV29-1 and TRBJ1-2 gives the full variable domain: SAVISQKPSRDICQRGTSLTIQCQVDSQVTMMFWYRQQPGQSLTLIATANQGSEATYESGFVIDKFPISRPNLTFSTLTVSNMSPEDSSIYLCSVRTGVYGYTFGSGTRLTVV.

This chain uses TRBV6-1 with TRBJ1-2; no clear D gene. Per the germline V gene, CDR1 is MNHNS and CDR2 is SASEGT. Trimming removed 5 bases at V and 2 bases at J, with 9 bases between. The CDR3 has 13 amino acids. In DNA form, the CDR3 reads TGTGCCAGCAGTACGAATCGGAACTATGGCTACACCTTC. Translated, it gives CASSTNRNYGYTF.

This clone was picked up one time. The V and J genes are TRBV5-1 and TRBJ2-1; TRBD1 might be the D (6 bases). The CDR3 runs 14 residues. With 2 bases removed from V and 7 bases from J, the gap between germline ends came to 13 bases. Per the germline V gene, CDR1 is SGHRS and CDR2 is YFSETQ. The DNA of the CDR3 is TGCGCCAGCAGCTTAGGGGGTATTAAGAATGAGCAGTTCTTC. It codes for CASSLGGIKNEQFF.

This chain uses TRBV19 with TRBJ1-1; D may be TRBD1 (5 bases). The CDR3 covers 15 residues. With 3 bases removed from V and 2 bases from J, the gap between germline ends came to 13 bases. CDR1 and CDR2 from the germline V gene are LNHDA and SQIVND (reference sequence). The CDR3 DNA reads as TGTGCCAGTAGTATCTTTACAGGAACTAACACTGAAGCTTTCTTT. Its protein product is CASSIFTGTNTEAFF.

This clone was detected a few times. V usage is TRBV28 and J usage is TRBJ2-7; 9 nucleotides align to TRBD1. The J segment lost 5 bases and the V segment lost 3 bases, leaving 8 bases of the junction unmatched. CDR3 length: 15 residues. Germline V CDR1 and CDR2: MDHEN, SYDVKM. This CDR3 is CASSLAGQGRNEQYF. CDR3 DNA: TGTGCCAGCAGTTTGGCAGGACAGGGGAGAAACGAGCAGTACTTC.

This chain uses TRBV5-1 with TRBJ1-1; 11 bases match TRBD1. V lost 0 bases and J lost 8; bases outside the gene matches: 6. The germline V gene encodes CDR1 SGHRS and CDR2 YFSETQ. The CDR3 is made up of 15 amino acids. The CDR3 protein is CASSLGTGGLNEAFF. DNA of the CDR3: TGCGCCAGCAGCTTGGGGACAGGGGGCCTTAACGAAGCTTTCTTT.

The rearrangement uses TRBV7-9 and TRBJ2-5, with 8 bases identical to TRBD1. CDR3 size: 16 residues. Germline lookup yields CDR1 SEHNR and CDR2 FQNEAQ (reference sequence). Unmatched junction bases numbered 9, after V lost 5 bases and J lost 1 base. The DNA for the CDR3 is TGTGCCAGCAGCCTGGCCCCGCAGGGGGCCCAAGAGACCCAGTACTTC. Protein: CASSLAPQGAQETQYF.

V gene TRBV13 combines with J gene TRBJ1-3, with D maybe TRBD1 (6 bases). Trimming left V 6 bases short and J 3 bases short, with 15 bases between. CDR3 length: 15 residues. The germline V gene has CDR1 PRHDT and CDR2 FYEKMQ (reference sequence). CDR3 DNA sequence: TGTGCCAGCAGTCTGAATACAGGGAGTGGAAACACCATATATTTT. It codes for CASSLNTGSGNTIYF.

The V and J genes are TRBV4-1 and TRBJ1-6; no firm D call. Trimming left V 0 bases short and J 3 bases short, with 15 bases between. CDR3 length: 18 amino acids. Germline-derived CDR1 and CDR2 are MGHRA and YSYEKL. In DNA form, the CDR3 reads TGCGCCAGCAGCCAAGAGGGCCTACAGAGAAACTATAATTCACCCCTCCACTTT. Translation: CASSQEGLQRNYNSPLHF.

This clone was observed a few times. J is TRBJ1-6 and V is TRBV5-1, with 8 bases aligning to TRBD1. The CDR3 loop spans 13 amino acids. The V gene end was trimmed by 5 bases and the J gene end by 11 bases; junction bases not matched to a gene: 6. CDR1 is SGHRS and CDR2 is YFSETQ in the germline V gene. The CDR3 nucleotides read TGCGCCAGCAGTCCAGGGACAGGAGCACCCCTCCACTTT. It translates to CASSPGTGAPLHF.

This clone was counted a single time. V and J are TRBV28 and TRBJ1-4; D perhaps matches TRBD1 (5 bases). Trimming removed 6 bases from V and 0 bases from J, with 26 bases in between. Germline V gives CDR1 MDHEN, CDR2 SYDVKM. CDR3 length: 20 residues. The CDR3 DNA sequence: TGTGCCAGCAGCCTTACCTTCCCGGGACTGAGAAAAGCAACTAATGAAAAACTGTTTTTT. As protein: CASSLTFPGLRKATNEKLFF.

The chain is built from TRBV27 and TRBJ1-4; D possibly corresponds to TRBD1 (5 bases). The CDR3 runs 16 residues. Per the germline V gene, CDR1 is MNHEY and CDR2 is SMNVEV (reference sequence). V dropped 5 bases and J dropped 8 bases, with 21 bases sitting between them. CDR3 in amino acids: CASSPAGTPGGEKLFF. CDR3 bases: TGTGCCAGCAGTCCTGCCGGGACCCCGGGGGGAGAAAAACTGTTTTTT.

This clone was recorded only once. The chain uses TRBV5-4 and TRBJ2-7, with 9 bases matching TRBD2. This CDR3 spans 16 amino acids. With V trimmed by 2 bases and J by 7 bases, 13 bases remained unmatched. The germline CDR1 and CDR2 sequences are SGHNT and YYREEE (reference sequence). CDR3 protein: CASSLEIGTSPGEQYF. CDR3 nucleotides: TGTGCCAGCAGCTTAGAGATAGGGACTAGCCCCGGAGAGCAGTACTTC.

V gene TRBV6-7 combines with J gene TRBJ1-1; D might be TRBD1 (5 bases). TRBV6-7 is designated an ORF whose function remains uncertain. The CDR3 loop spans 13 amino acids. The V end was cut by 2 bases, the J end by 5 bases, with 9 bases between. The CDR3 bases are TGTGCCAGCAGTTACGGGGGGGGGACTGAAGCTTTCTTT. Its translation: CASSYGGGTEAFF.